The 23 T cell receptor beta chains reported below all come from one sample, sequenced in a study of spatial heterogeneity in lung cancer (dated by TCRdb to about 2019). Preparation of the library involved 5' RACE. Sequencing relied on a NextSeq 500. Using fastp trimming at Q25 and MiXCR clonotype assembly, TCRdb reanalyzed the public sequencing data and kept in-frame beta chains. Each entry merges the rows of one CDR3 protein and shows their most common DNA and genes. Present in this sample are thousands of distinct CDR3 sequences, over 50% of which were seen just once. The ten top clones hold less than 3.5% of the sample. The time point label, as the study defines it: blood at routine non-recurrence follow-up after resection. The material was PBMCs, obtained at follow-up. These receptors were taken from a male donor with early-stage non-small cell lung cancer.

With regard to this clonotype: This beta chain lies outside the target of a library built for alpha chains; its clone size means little. The chain employs TRBV11-2 and TRBJ2-7; TRBD2 aligns across 15 bases. Germline V gene lookup returns CDR1 SGHAT and CDR2 FQNNGV. V lost 4 bases, J lost 7 bases, and 8 bases stayed unmatched. The CDR3 runs 16 residues. The CDR3 DNA sequence: TGTGCCAGCAGCTCCGGGACTAGCGGGAGGCTGGAAGAGCAGTACTTC. It translates to CASSSGTSGRLEEQYF.

This clonotype came up a few times. For a library built for alpha chains, this beta chain is a stray read; little rests on its size. The J gene is TRBJ2-5, the V gene TRBV5-4; D might be TRBD1 (5 bases). The CDR3 spans 16 residues. V lost 0 bases and J 2 bases, leaving 14 bases between the germline ends. The germline V gene has CDR1 SGHNT and CDR2 YYREEE (reference sequence). CDR3 region: CASSLARSGLQETQYF. CDR3 bases: TGTGCCAGCAGCTTGGCTCGTTCAGGGCTTCAAGAGACCCAGTACTTC.

Worth noting for this clonotype: A library made for alpha chains picked up this beta chain off target, so its size means little. The V gene is TRBV4-1, the J gene TRBJ2-3; 7 positions agree with TRBD2. This CDR3 has 16 residues. Germline values: CDR1 MGHRA, CDR2 YSYEKL. The ends lost 0 bases at V and 3 bases at J; junction bases unmatched: 6. CDR3 loop: CASSQDPAGSTDTQYF. The CDR3 bases are TGCGCCAGCAGCCAAGATCCAGCGGGAAGTACAGATACGCAGTATTTT.

On this clonotype: In a library made to pick up alpha chains, this beta chain is a stray read with a size that means little. The chain couples TRBV12-3 or TRBV12-4 to TRBJ2-2; D gene ambiguous. CDR3 length: 11 residues. V lost 3 bases and J 8 bases, leaving 4 bases between the germline ends. This CDR3 is CASSFGGELFF. In DNA, the CDR3 is TGTGCCAGCAGTTTTGGGGGGGAGCTGTTTTTT.

About this clonotype itself: This beta chain represents an off-target read in a library built for alpha chains; its size is of limited meaning. The chain couples TRBV7-3 to TRBJ2-1; 12 bases are a match to TRBD2. The CDR3 spans 15 residues. Trimming removed 5 bases from V and 5 bases from J; junction bases left unmatched: 4. Germline CDR1 SGHTA, CDR2 FQGTGA. This CDR3 is CASSRTSGENNEQFF. The CDR3 DNA follows: TGTGCCAGCAGCCGGACTAGCGGGGAAAACAATGAGCAGTTCTTC.

In regard to this clonotype: The library was built for alpha chains, so this beta chain is an off-target read and its size means little. The chain recombines TRBV7-3 with TRBJ2-1; 14 bases match TRBD2. The trim removed 3 bases at V and 9 bases at J, leaving 4 bases unmatched. The CDR3 runs 15 residues. Germline CDR1 reads SGHTA; CDR2 reads FQGTGA. CDR3 amino acids: CASSLGLAGVSEQFF. In DNA form, the CDR3 reads TGTGCCAGCAGCTTGGGACTAGCGGGAGTGAGTGAGCAGTTCTTC.

As concerns this clonotype: This beta chain is an off-target read within a library intended for alpha chains, so its frequency means little. The V and J genes are TRBV14 and TRBJ2-1; tentatively, D is TRBD1 (6 bases). The CDR3 has 17 residues. Germline values: CDR1 SGHDN, CDR2 FVKESK. V was clipped by 4 bases and J by 4 bases, with 20 bases between them. CDR3 nucleotide sequence: TGTGCCAGCAGCCCCCAAGGGACACTCCTAGATTACAATGAGCAGTTCTTC. As protein: CASSPQGTLLDYNEQFF. The full variable domain, in which reference TRBV14 and TRBJ2-1 provide the parts outside the CDR3, is EAGVTQFPSHSVIEKGQTVTLRCDPISGHDNLYWYRRVMGKEIKFLLHFVKESKQDESGMPNNRFLAERTGGTYSTLKVQPAELEDSGVYFCASSPQGTLLDYNEQFFGPGTRLTVL.

With respect to this clonotype: This beta chain is a stray read from a library made for alpha chains; its abundance is not meaningful. V is TRBV7-6 and J is TRBJ2-5; D unresolved. The CDR3 extends over 15 amino acids. The germline V gene has CDR1 SGHVS and CDR2 FNYEAQ. V was cut by 4 bases and J by 5 bases, with 17 bases left in between. The CDR3 DNA sequence: TGTGCCAGCAGCTCCATTGGACGAGGTGGGGAGACCCAGTACTTC. This translates into CASSSIGRGGETQYF.

This clonotype appeared a few times. Being off target in a library aimed at alpha chains, this beta chain has a size of little meaning. The chain recombines TRBV6-2 or TRBV6-3 with TRBJ2-1, with 9 bases lining up with TRBD2. Germline loops: CDR1 MNHEY, CDR2 SVGEGT. This CDR3 region has 15 residues. The trim removed 5 bases at V and 4 bases at J, leaving 6 bases unmatched. CDR3 amino acids: CASSLSGRSYNEQFF. The CDR3 DNA follows: TGTGCCAGCAGTCTTAGCGGGAGAAGTTACAATGAGCAGTTCTTC.

On this clonotype: This beta chain is off target for a library built for alpha chains, so its abundance means little. The chain carries TRBV12-3 or TRBV12-4 and TRBJ2-1, with D unclear. The germline V and J ends were trimmed by 6 bases and 10 bases, with 19 bases remaining between them. CDR3 size: 14 residues. Here the CDR3 reads CASSPLLGPWEQFF. In DNA, the CDR3 is TGTGCCAGCAGCCCCCTTCTAGGGCCCTGGGAGCAGTTCTTC.

A word on this clonotype: This beta chain was picked up by a library intended for alpha chains and is off target, so its count carries little meaning. The rearrangement joins TRBV7-2 to TRBJ2-2; 10 positions match TRBD2. The V gene's germline CDR1 is SGHTA and CDR2 FQGNSA. J gave up 4 bases and V 6 bases, and 8 bases lay outside the gene matches. The CDR3 totals 16 residues. CDR3 residues: CASRASGSRGTGELFF. In DNA form, the CDR3 reads TGTGCCAGCAGAGCTAGCGGGAGTCGAGGCACCGGGGAGCTGTTTTTT.

Notes on this clonotype: The size of this beta chain means little, since it is a stray read in a library made for alpha chains. The rearrangement links TRBV5-4 to TRBJ2-1; D uncertain. V gave up 3 bases and J gave up 4 bases, with 8 bases separating them. The CDR3 length is 13 residues. Germline lookup yields CDR1 SGHNT and CDR2 YYREEE (reference sequence). The CDR3 nucleotides read TGTGCCAGCAGCTCGGACCGATACAATGAGCAGTTCTTC. Its protein product is CASSSDRYNEQFF.

A note on this clonotype: For a library built for alpha chains, this beta chain is a stray read; little rests on its size. The chain links TRBV11-2 to TRBJ2-1; 10 bases line up with TRBD2. V dropped 5 bases and J dropped 0; count of bases not matched to a gene: 7. This CDR3 comprises 17 residues. In germline, CDR1 is SGHAT, CDR2 FQNNGV. The CDR3 loop reads CASSATSGAVSYNEQFF. CDR3 sequence (DNA): TGTGCCAGCAGCGCCACTAGCGGGGCTGTCTCCTACAATGAGCAGTTCTTC.

Turning to this clonotype: Because the library targeted alpha chains, this beta chain is an off-target read whose size means little. This chain uses TRBV28 with TRBJ2-7; D not certain. Between the trimmed V and J ends, which lost 8 bases and 5 bases, there was a span of 10 bases. From germline, CDR1 is MDHEN and CDR2 SYDVKM. The CDR3 totals 11 residues. DNA of the CDR3: TGTGCCAGCCTAGAAGCCCACGAGCAGTACTTC. The encoded protein is CASLEAHEQYF.

The sample holds a few counts of this clonotype. The library was designed around alpha chains, so this beta chain is a stray read whose abundance carries little weight. This chain joins TRBV12-3 or TRBV12-4 and TRBJ2-1; 7 bases align to TRBD2. With 8 bases clipped from V and 4 bases from J, the junction kept 11 bases outside the gene matches. CDR3 length equals 15 residues. CDR3 protein: CASQRGVAGYNEQFF. DNA of the CDR3: TGTGCCAGCCAACGGGGGGTAGCAGGATACAATGAGCAGTTCTTC.

As for this clonotype: This beta chain is off target for a library built for alpha chains, so its abundance means little. This chain links TRBV7-3 with TRBJ2-2; no definite D call. Germline values: CDR1 SGHTA, CDR2 FQGTGA. The CDR3 has 16 amino acids. Trimming removed 2 bases from V and 4 bases from J, with 14 bases in between. Written as DNA, the CDR3 is TGTGCCAGCAGCTTAGCCAAGGGTCCGAGCACCGGGGAGCTGTTTTTT. Protein: CASSLAKGPSTGELFF.

This clonotype showed up just a few times. This beta chain is an off-target read within a library intended for alpha chains, so its frequency means little. The chain combines TRBV20-1 with TRBJ2-3; the D gene is possibly TRBD1 (6 bases). Germline V lookup: CDR1 DFQATT, CDR2 SNEGSKA (reference sequence). Trimming took 3 bases from V and 2 from J, leaving 9 bases between them. There are 13 residues in the CDR3. CDR3 bases: TGCAGTGCTAGGCAGGGGTACACAGATACGCAGTATTTT. This sequence encodes CSARQGYTDTQYF.

On this clonotype itself: This beta chain lies outside the target of a library built for alpha chains; its clone size means little. This chain uses TRBV5-6 with TRBJ2-7; TRBD1 matches at 11 bases. CDR1 SGHDT and CDR2 YYEEEE come from the germline V gene. The CDR3 sequence is 17 residues long. The V and J ends lost 2 bases and 6 bases, in that order; junction bases with no gene match: 13. The CDR3 protein is CASSFRTGGVQPPEQYF. CDR3 nucleotide sequence: TGTGCCAGCAGCTTCAGGACAGGGGGCGTACAGCCCCCCGAGCAGTACTTC.

About this clonotype itself: This beta chain lies outside the target of a library built for alpha chains; its clone size means little. This rearrangement joins TRBV10-3 to TRBJ2-7, with TRBD1 matching over 8 bases. There are 14 residues in the CDR3. Per germline, CDR1 ENHRY and CDR2 SYGVKD. The junction had 5 bases not matched to a gene; V was cut back by 6 bases and J by 1 base. CDR3 residues: CAIRGQGRSYEQYF. The CDR3 DNA reads TGTGCCATCAGAGGACAGGGACGGTCCTACGAGCAGTACTTC.

This clonotype has a handful of counts. As an off-target read in a library built for alpha chains, this beta chain has a frequency of little significance. The genes are TRBV11-2 and TRBJ2-7, with D uncertain. V was shortened by 5 bases and J by 6 bases, with 14 bases between the two germline ends. The CDR3 runs 13 residues. In germline, CDR1 is SGHAT, CDR2 FQNNGV. CDR3 amino acids: CASSNIQWGEQYF. CDR3 in DNA: TGTGCCAGCAGCAATATTCAGTGGGGCGAGCAGTACTTC.

This clonotype has only a few counts. In a library made to pick up alpha chains, this beta chain is a stray read with a size that means little. This chain connects TRBV11-2 to TRBJ2-7, with D possibly matching TRBD2 (7 bases). This CDR3 is 14 amino acids long. Germline V gene lookup returns CDR1 SGHAT and CDR2 FQNNGV. Trimming pared 1 base from V and 4 bases from J, leaving 11 bases between. CDR3 nucleotides: TGTGCCAGCAGCTTAGGCGGGGGCGAATACGAGCAGTACTTC. Its translation is CASSLGGGEYEQYF.

This clonotype appeared a few times. Because this beta chain is a stray read in a library intended to capture alpha chains, its abundance should not be given much weight. The V and J genes are TRBV28 and TRBJ2-3, with D possibly being TRBD1 (5 bases). V lost 6 bases and J lost 1, with 11 bases in between. Germline V CDR1 and CDR2: MDHEN, SYDVKM. The CDR3 contains 14 residues. The CDR3 nucleotides read TGTGCCAGCAGCACCAGGGTAGGCACAGATACGCAGTATTTT. Its translation: CASSTRVGTDTQYF.

As concerns this clonotype: Found in a library prepared for alpha chains, this beta chain is an off-target read, and its abundance has little meaning. V gene TRBV6-1 combines with J gene TRBJ2-7, with D perhaps TRBD1 (5 bases). CDR3 length: 14 amino acids. V was cut by 2 bases and J by 3 bases, with 11 bases left in between. Germline-derived CDR1 and CDR2 are MNHNS and SASEGT. The CDR3 region has the DNA TGTGCCAGCAGTGAAACCTCCGACAGCTACGAGCAGTACTTC. Residues: CASSETSDSYEQYF.